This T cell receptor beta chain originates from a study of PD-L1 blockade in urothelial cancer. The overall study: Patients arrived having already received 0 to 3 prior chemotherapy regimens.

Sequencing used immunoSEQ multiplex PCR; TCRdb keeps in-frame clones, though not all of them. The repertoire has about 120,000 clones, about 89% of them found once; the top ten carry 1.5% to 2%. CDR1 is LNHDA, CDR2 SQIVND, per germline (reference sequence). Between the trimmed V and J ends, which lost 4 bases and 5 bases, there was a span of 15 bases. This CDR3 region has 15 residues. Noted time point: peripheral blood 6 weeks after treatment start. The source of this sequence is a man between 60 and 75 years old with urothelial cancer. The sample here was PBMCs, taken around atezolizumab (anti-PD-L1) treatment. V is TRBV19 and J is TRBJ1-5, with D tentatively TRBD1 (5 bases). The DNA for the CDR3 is TGTGCCAGTAGTAGGGGCAGGGCGTTCGATCAGCCCCAGCATTTT. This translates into CASSRGRAFDQPQHF.